This entry lists 12 T cell receptor beta chains sequenced from one sample in a study of blood T cell repertoires in COVID-19. Data came from immunoSEQ multiplex PCR; TCRdb stores just in-frame clones and leaves some out. The repertoire holds about 63,000 clones, with about 80% as singletons. Sequencing input: peripheral blood. The receptors were gathered from a human donor in a cohort sampled during active COVID-19.

The chain joins TRBV7-3 to TRBJ2-1; 7 nucleotides align to TRBD2. The junction had 11 bases not matched to a gene; V was cut back by 4 bases and J by 5 bases. Germline V gene sequence: CDR1 SGHTA, CDR2 FQGTGA. The CDR3 is 16 amino acids. The chain's CDR3 is CASSSRESKFHNEQFF. CDR3 bases: TGTGCCAGCAGCTCGCGGGAGTCTAAATTCCACAATGAGCAGTTCTTC.

The rearrangement uses TRBV6-1 and TRBJ2-1; D possibly corresponds to TRBD2 (5 bases). The V end lost 8 bases, the J end lost 6 bases, and 11 bases lay between the germline ends. Germline-derived CDR1 and CDR2 are MNHNS and SASEGT. The CDR3 has 12 residues. Written as DNA, the CDR3 is TGTGCCAGCCTCCGGGCGGGCAATGAGCAGTTCTTC. Protein: CASLRAGNEQFF.

The genes are TRBV7-2 and TRBJ2-4; possibly TRBD2 for D (5 bases). From germline, CDR1 is SGHTA and CDR2 FQGNSA. V dropped 7 bases and J dropped 0 bases, with 13 bases sitting between them. This CDR3 region has 15 residues. CDR3 in DNA: TGTGCCAGCACCGGGGAGCGCGTAGCCAAAAACATTCAGTACTTC. This sequence encodes CASTGERVAKNIQYF.

This sequence joins TRBV5-1 and TRBJ2-1; D gene ambiguous. CDR3 length equals 12 residues. V shed 5 bases and J shed 9 bases, with 12 bases lying between them. Germline V gene data show CDR1 as SGHRS and CDR2 as YFSETQ. CDR3 amino acids: CASSSSLVEQFF. CDR3 nucleotides: TGCGCCAGCAGTTCTAGTCTGGTTGAGCAGTTCTTC.

The CDR3 loop is CATSDARLAGEGDTQYF. The CDR3 DNA reads TGTGCCACCAGTGATGCTCGACTAGCGGGAGAGGGAGATACGCAGTATTTT. This chain joins TRBV24-1 and TRBJ2-3, with 12 positions matching TRBD2. Per the germline V gene, CDR1 is KGHDR and CDR2 is SFDVKD. This CDR3 has 17 residues. Losses at the gene ends were 3 bases for V and 5 bases for J; bases not matched to a gene: 8.

This CDR3 is CASSTGTAEQYF. The CDR3 DNA reads TGCGCCAGCAGCACAGGGACAGCGGAGCAGTACTTC. The chain recombines TRBV5-1 with TRBJ2-7; 7 bases are shared with TRBD1. Germline values: CDR1 SGHRS, CDR2 YFSETQ. J gave up 7 bases and V 4 bases, and 5 bases lay outside the gene matches. This CDR3 has 12 amino acids.

This chain uses TRBV3-1 (or the pseudogene TRBV3-2) with TRBJ2-5; 8 positions agree with TRBD2. The CDR3 runs 18 residues. The junction had 12 bases not matched to a gene; V was cut back by 0 bases and J by 3 bases. CDR1 is LGHDT, CDR2 YNNKEL, per germline (reference sequence). The CDR3 is CASSQELGLAGGEETQYF. Written as DNA, the CDR3 is TGTGCCAGCAGCCAAGAACTTGGGCTAGCGGGCGGAGAAGAGACCCAGTACTTC.

This clone appeared a single time. This chain joins TRBV28 and TRBJ2-7, with D unresolved. Per germline, CDR1 MDHEN and CDR2 SYDVKM. The CDR3 length is 14 residues. Deletions cut 4 bases from V and 1 base from J, with 11 bases between. CDR3 coding DNA: TGTGCCAGCAGTTCCCCTGACTCGTCCTACGAGCAGTACTTC. Its translation: CASSSPDSSYEQYF.

CDR3 nucleotide sequence: TGTGCCAGCAGCGTAGCTCAGACAGGGTCCTACGAGCAGTACTTC. Translated: CASSVAQTGSYEQYF. V gene TRBV9 combines with J gene TRBJ2-7; 7 bases agree with TRBD1. Germline V gives CDR1 SGDLS, CDR2 YYNGEE. Trimming removed 0 bases from V and 1 base from J; junction bases left unmatched: 4. There are 15 residues in the CDR3.

This chain uses TRBV7-8 with TRBJ2-3, with 13 bases fitting TRBD2. Germline V gives CDR1 SGHVS, CDR2 FQNEAQ. The CDR3 is 17 residues long. The junction had 10 bases not matched to a gene; V was cut back by 3 bases and J by 7 bases. The CDR3 DNA reads as TGTGCCAGCAGCTTCGGAGGGACTAGCGGGACGGGGTATACGCAGTATTTT. Its protein product is CASSFGGTSGTGYTQYF.

The chain combines TRBV6-5 with TRBJ1-3, with a tentative D call TRBD1 (5 bases). Germline CDR1 is MNHEY and CDR2 is SVGAGI. This CDR3 has 14 residues. Trimming stripped 7 bases from V and 4 bases from J, with 14 bases between. For the CDR3, the DNA is TGTGCCAGCAAGGACACAGGTGGGGGAAACACCATATATTTT. It is translated as CASKDTGGGNTIYF.

DNA for the CDR3: TGTGCCAGCAGCTTAGCCGACCTAGGTACCGGGGAGCTGTTTTTT. Translating it yields CASSLADLGTGELFF. The rearrangement uses TRBV11-3 and TRBJ2-2; D gene unclear. This CDR3 spans 15 amino acids. CDR1 and CDR2 (germline): SGHNT, YENEEA. V was trimmed by 1 base and J by 5 bases, leaving 11 bases between them.